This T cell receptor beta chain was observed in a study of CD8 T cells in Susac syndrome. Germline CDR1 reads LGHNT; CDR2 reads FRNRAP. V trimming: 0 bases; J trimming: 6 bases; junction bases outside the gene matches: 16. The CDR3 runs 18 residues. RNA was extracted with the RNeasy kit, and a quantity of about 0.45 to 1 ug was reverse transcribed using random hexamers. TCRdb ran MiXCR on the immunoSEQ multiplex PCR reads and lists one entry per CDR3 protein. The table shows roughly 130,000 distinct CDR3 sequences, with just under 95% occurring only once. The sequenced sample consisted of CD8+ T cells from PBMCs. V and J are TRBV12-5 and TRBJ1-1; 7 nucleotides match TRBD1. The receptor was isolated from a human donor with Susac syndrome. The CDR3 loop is CASGLVWLGTVTNPEAFF. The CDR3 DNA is TGTGCTAGTGGTTTGGTATGGTTGGGGACAGTAACGAATCCTGAAGCTTTCTTT.